This TCR beta chain was found in a study of response to subunit inactivated influenza vaccine. General observations from the study: That few new T cells are recruited by each seasonal influenza vaccination was the authors' suggestion.

This clonotype was picked up a small number of times. Its antigen is not known. From the RT-PCR reads, TCRdb called clonotypes with MiXCR, one entry per CDR3 protein. This repertoire shows about 620,000 distinct CDR3 sequences, 12% found once; its top ten account for 10% to 13%. Here the sequenced sample was PBMCs from blood, taken on the day of vaccination. The sequence came from a man aged 50 to 59 who received an inactivated influenza vaccine.

CDR3 DNA: TGTGCCAGCAGCTTCGAGACTACCGTTCTCACAGATACGCAGTATTTT. This encodes CASSFETTVLTDTQYF. The chain uses TRBV5-8 and TRBJ2-3; TRBD2 might be the D (5 bases). In germline, CDR1 is SGHTS, CDR2 YDEGEE. Trimming stripped 2 bases from V and 2 bases from J, with 15 bases between. This CDR3 has 16 amino acids.